This T cell receptor (beta chain) was recovered during a study of cytomegalovirus exposure and HLA in healthy donors (dated by TCRdb to the late 2010s). Some background on the complete study: An earlier analysis of under 600 of the donors reported about 250 Gb of sequence data and around 110 million unique TCR beta sequences from around 200 million T cells. To study patterns of TCR occurrence, a later analysis re-analyzed previously published TCR beta repertoires from 550 to 800 donors and added high-resolution HLA genotyping. The study used immunosequencing to profile the T cell repertoires of approximately 640 subjects and linked those repertoires to cytomegalovirus serostatus. Of the roughly 400 genotyped donors, about 84% fell in the genetic ancestry cluster associated with self-reported Caucasian donors. In a later genetic analysis, genome-wide SNP genotypes for about 55% of the roughly 670 donors were used, and that subset was treated as a discovery cohort. The aim of the study was to test whether cataloging public T cell receptors could identify signatures of past pathogen exposure. Approximately 300 gigabases of sequencing data and 75 million to 85 million unique TCR sequences made up an early release that covered some 640 HLA-typed donors. An earlier analysis of several hundred of the donors used high-throughput TCR beta sequencing to judge whether each TCR beta V gene segment behaved as functional or pseudogenic. All discovery cohort repertoires had been generated using a single sequencing platform. To predict cytomegalovirus infection status, the study combined high-throughput TCR immunosequencing, statistical association of individual TCRs with disease status, and machine learning. A separate validation cohort of more than 100 different subjects was used in addition to the roughly 670-subject first cohort. On average, roughly 240,000 unique TCR beta nucleotide sequences were sequenced per donor among some 420 genotyped donors of the cohort, with about 17% of those sequences being non-productive. The number of donors typed differed by locus, with about 620-630 for A, B, C, DRB1 and DQB1, about 500 for DQA1, 600 to 610 for DPA1, and 400 to 490 for DPB1. Alongside the repertoire data, information on donor age, sex, ethnicity and CMV serostatus was compiled. About five DR-DQ haplotypes were handled as single units for association and clustering because linkage in the cohort was strong. HLA typing covered class I and class II loci at four-digit resolution. In the later analysis, no new phenotypic data were used to find candidate immune exposures; instead, reliance was placed on TCR beta sequences and their occurrence across donors. What the authors observed across the whole study: The authors suggested that the approach could potentially be generalized to other disease states and immunological phenotypes. The study gave a list of 150 to 200 TCR beta chains associated with cytomegalovirus. Immune exposure information for the cohort was limited to CMV serostatus. According to a later genetic analysis, donors in an Asian-associated ancestry cluster had fewer N-insertions in productive TCRs than the roughly 670-donor mean. Some IMGT-functional V segments, including TRBV6-2 and TRBV6-3, could not be distinguished by the 87-base-pair reads and were therefore excluded. In a later genetic analysis, a missense DCLRE1C variant was associated with V-gene and J-gene trimming of TCR beta chains, and the association was replicated in an independent cohort. At a false discovery rate of 0.05, a later analysis linked approximately 18,000 TCR beta sequences to specific HLA alleles. Most TCR sequences were seen in very few donors, while some public TCRs were found in many individuals. According to a later analysis, TCR association rates differed among HLA loci, with DRB1 alleles showing the most associated TCRs and HLA-C alleles showing the fewest. When HLA alleles, especially DR and DQ, strongly co-occurred, attributing TCR associations to individual alleles was difficult. Three of the identified cytomegalovirus-associated TCR beta chains were confirmed in vitro to be specific for cytomegalovirus antigens. The classifier was reported to diagnose cytomegalovirus status with high specificity and sensitivity in both the original cohort and the validation cohort. Because HLA typing was missing for some donors at each locus, association tests included only the typed subset. Correlated functional status among segregating V segments might reflect linkage disequilibrium, but an unknown experimental factor could not be ruled out. In a later analysis, several top co-occurrence clusters were reported to appear linked to parvovirus B19, influenza, CMV and Epstein-Barr virus. Compared with equally common non-associated chains, HLA-associated TCR beta chains in a later analysis were more clonally expanded and had lower generation probabilities. Most CMV-associated TCR beta chains appeared to be HLA-restricted in a later analysis, and the HLA associations seemed to be driven largely by CMV exposure. An earlier analysis of roughly 570 of the donors showed that most TCR beta V segments appeared in productive rearrangements either about 87% or about 30% of the time, which broadly matched IMGT annotations. Because counts were too low, about 18 rarely observed V segments, including chromosome 9 orphons, were left out of the earlier analysis of roughly 600 of the donors. A further reported finding was that TCR beta sequences accurately predicted the HLA-A and HLA-B alleles for most subjects in the first cohort. Only TCR beta chains were sequenced in this cohort, and the absence of alpha or paired-chain data limited detectable features. Roughly uniform sequencing depth across donors was assumed in presence/absence analyses, although this assumption may not hold. A group of highly shared sequence variants was considered likely to be a technical artifact of the sequencing pipeline.

From V the trimming removes 5 bases and from J it removes 6 bases, while the gene matches leave 10 bases of the junction unaccounted for. The germline V gene (reference sequence) gives CDR1 as SEHNR and CDR2 as FQNEAQ. From its cysteine to its phenylalanine, the CDR3 spans 16 amino acids. The sequence is cut down to CDR3 DNA, 48 bases in frame from base 1. The library was generated by the immunoSEQ multiplex PCR assay. A mixture of 60 forward primers for TCR Vbeta segments and 13 reverse primers for TCR Jbeta segments was used in the multiplex PCR. The CDR3 region of rearranged TCR beta genes was amplified from genomic DNA by a multiplex PCR assay. The amplified TCR beta libraries were sequenced on the Illumina HiSeq System as 87-base-pair reads. The published analysis was carried out like this. In a later analysis, tens of millions of unique TCR beta chains were counted across the 500 to 850 repertoires, and around 10 million of these chains were shared by at least two donors. Raw reads were error-corrected and collapsed into unique sequences with a nearest-neighbor algorithm that merged closely related sequences to remove PCR and sequencing errors. Alignment of CDR3 sequences to IMGT reference sequences was used to assign V, D and J gene segments. For a sequence to be retained, a match of at least six nucleotides was required to both a V gene segment and a J gene segment. A rearrangement counted as productive if the CDR3 had no stop codons and remained in frame with V and J, and every other rearrangement counted as non-productive. Following IMGT convention, CDR3 was defined as the stretch from the second conserved V-encoded cysteine up to the conserved J-encoded phenylalanine. Sequences without an unambiguous match to a single V gene segment were excluded from the earlier analysis of over 500 of the donors. An earlier analysis of 550 to 650 of the donors classified V segments as functional when productive rearrangements were above 56.7% and as segregating when the standard deviation between donors was above 5%. A statistical classification framework was developed to diagnose cytomegalovirus status using the catalog of TCR beta chain sequences. A later analysis assigned V and J genes by comparing TCR nucleotide sequences with IMGT/GENE-DB human TR gene sequences. The TCRdist pipeline was used in a later analysis to assign CDR3 sequences and most-parsimonious VDJ recombination scenarios. In a later analysis, every TCR beta chain was defined by the combination of its CDR3 amino acid sequence and its V-gene family, and reads without a unique V-gene family were dropped. As a way to deal with suspected cross-contamination and a sequencing artifact, a later analysis dropped 640 or so nucleotide sequences that were highly shared and had low generation probability. In a later analysis, a clonal expansion index for each public chain was calculated from normalized within-repertoire ranks of inferred template counts. A later analysis computed generation probabilities with a VDJ recombination model fitted to out-of-frame rearrangements, and checked the results against IGoR. A later analysis scored TCR-TCR, TCR-HLA and TCR-CMV co-occurrence with hypergeometric tests, applying a repertoire-size bias correction to TCR pairs. False discovery rates were estimated in a later analysis by permuting HLA or CMV assignments 20 times. In a later analysis, co-occurring TCRs were grouped using DBSCAN, and TCRdist sequence similarity was added for clustering within HLA-allele-positive subsets. Co-occurrence clustering excluded repertoires with fewer than 30,000 or more than 120,000 public chains, plus five with anomalous nucleotide sharing. The table comes from immuneACCESS by way of TCRdb, which keeps in-frame sequences with V and J called. Part of the clones is missing from these tables; in studies checked, under half for an unresolved V gene and the rest for unknown reasons. D and trimming come from the DNA, and the V and J calls and clone size come from that table. The sample table contains some 100,000 clones; only one count was recorded for approximately 76% of them. The top ten clonotypes cover about 8.4% of the sample.

Turning to this clone: No antigen is known for it. Base qualities are missing; no much larger clone stands one base away.

The cohort comprised under 700 healthy bone marrow donors. Cohort members were all nominally healthy when sampled, although unrecorded immune exposures were likely present. The donor was CMV seronegative and belonged to the group of 352 seronegative cohort members. A peripheral blood sample was collected from each donor, and TCR beta sequencing was performed on peripheral blood mononuclear cells. Genomic DNA extraction from the blood cell samples was performed with the Qiagen DNeasy Blood Extraction Kit. This TCR was recovered from a man in his forties or fifties in good health and CMV-seronegative. The chain is assembled from TRBV7-9 and TRBJ2-5, with TRBD1 identical over 12 junction bases. Sequencing was carried out using PBMCs. The CDR3 corresponds to CASSITGTGGLKTQYF. The nucleotides read TGTGCCAGCAGCATTACCGGGACAGGGGGCCTAAAGACCCAGTACTTC.